The rows below give T cell receptor beta chains drawn from one sample of a study of T cells in Graves' hyperthyroidism and ophthalmopathy. Using its own MiXCR run on the multiplex PCR reads, TCRdb lists one record per CDR3 protein. The sample lists about 510,000 distinct CDR3 sequences; 13% to 15% were seen once. The sequenced material came from blood. These receptors were obtained from a woman between 40 and 50 years old with Graves' hyperthyroidism. Each CDR3 is given with its conserved first and last residue. Fields, in order: CDR3 protein, CDR3 DNA, V gene, D gene, J gene, clone size. D genes are given only for firm matches. Clone sizes are given selectively: once, few, many, or a class where the clone is expanded.

CDR3 protein: CASSLGGSDDLYGTDTQYF; CDR3 DNA: TGTGCCAGCAGCTTAGGCGGGAGCGACGACCTATATGGCACAGATACGCAGTATTTT; V gene: TRBV7-2; D gene: TRBD2; J gene: TRBJ2-3; clone size: NA
CDR3 protein: CASSLSGIYEQYF; CDR3 DNA: TGCGCCAGCAGCTTGTCGGGGATTTACGAGCAGTACTTC; V gene: TRBV5-1; D gene: NA; J gene: TRBJ2-7; clone size: many
CDR3 protein: CSAPRGEATGELFF; CDR3 DNA: TGCAGTGCCCCGCGGGGGGAGGCCACCGGGGAGCTGTTTTTT; V gene: TRBV20-1; D gene: TRBD2; J gene: TRBJ2-2; clone size: few
CDR3 protein: CASSSPGTGNQPQHF; CDR3 DNA: TGTGCCAGCAGTTCCCCGGGGACAGGGAATCAGCCCCAGCATTTT; V gene: TRBV28; D gene: TRBD1; J gene: TRBJ1-5; clone size: few
CDR3 protein: CAWSKESYYGYTF; CDR3 DNA: TGTGCCTGGAGTAAGGAAAGTTACTATGGCTACACCTTC; V gene: TRBV30; D gene: NA; J gene: TRBJ1-2; clone size: many
CDR3 protein: CSARDRPYEQYF; CDR3 DNA: TGCAGTGCCCGGGACCGTCCCTACGAGCAGTACTTC; V gene: TRBV20-1; D gene: NA; J gene: TRBJ2-7; clone size: few
CDR3 protein: CASSPYPDRISYEQYF; CDR3 DNA: TGTGCCAGCAGTCCCTACCCAGACAGGATCAGCTACGAGCAGTACTTC; V gene: TRBV28; D gene: NA; J gene: TRBJ2-7; clone size: NA
CDR3 protein: CASSPTQGLNQPQHF; CDR3 DNA: TGTGCCAGCAGCCCTACTCAGGGTTTGAATCAGCCCCAGCATTTT; V gene: TRBV12-3/TRBV12-4; D gene: NA; J gene: TRBJ1-5; clone size: many
CDR3 protein: CASSLQTGTSTDTQYF; CDR3 DNA: TGCGCCAGCAGCTTACAGACCGGGACTAGCACAGATACGCAGTATTTT; V gene: TRBV5-1; D gene: NA; J gene: TRBJ2-3; clone size: many
CDR3 protein: CASSKPGLGVGELFF; CDR3 DNA: TGTGCCAGCAGCAAACCGGGACTAGGAGTCGGGGAGCTGTTTTTT; V gene: TRBV28; D gene: TRBD2; J gene: TRBJ2-2; clone size: many
CDR3 protein: CASSQLNMGWNTEAFF; CDR3 DNA: TGCGCCAGCAGCCAACTTAATATGGGGTGGAACACTGAAGCTTTCTTT; V gene: TRBV4-1; D gene: NA; J gene: TRBJ1-1; clone size: NA
CDR3 protein: CSARWMGSYGYTF; CDR3 DNA: TGCAGTGCTAGATGGATGGGGAGCTATGGCTACACCTTC; V gene: TRBV20-1; D gene: NA; J gene: TRBJ1-2; clone size: many
CDR3 protein: CASSLTESSYEQYF; CDR3 DNA: TGTGCCAGCAGTTTGACAGAGAGCTCCTACGAGCAGTACTTC; V gene: TRBV12-3/TRBV12-4; D gene: NA; J gene: TRBJ2-7; clone size: many
CDR3 protein: CASSSDGTSGRDYEQYF; CDR3 DNA: TGTGCCAGCAGTTCGGACGGGACTAGCGGGAGGGACTACGAGCAGTACTTC; V gene: TRBV28; D gene: TRBD2; J gene: TRBJ2-7; clone size: once
CDR3 protein: CSATSAAFDRPSYEQYF; CDR3 DNA: TGCAGTGCTACCTCCGCGGCGTTTGACAGGCCTTCCTACGAGCAGTACTTC; V gene: TRBV20-1; D gene: NA; J gene: TRBJ2-7; clone size: few
CDR3 protein: CASSTPTRTNYEQYF; CDR3 DNA: TGTGCCAGCAGTACCCCTACTAGGACAAACTACGAGCAGTACTTC; V gene: TRBV28; D gene: NA; J gene: TRBJ2-7; clone size: few
CDR3 protein: CASSLRDISYEQYF; CDR3 DNA: TGTGCCAGCAGTTTACGTGATATCTCCTACGAGCAGTACTTC; V gene: TRBV4-1; D gene: NA; J gene: TRBJ2-7; clone size: many
CDR3 protein: CASSLGQGITDTQYF; CDR3 DNA: TGTGCCAGCAGTTTGGGCCAGGGGATCACAGATACGCAGTATTTT; V gene: TRBV28; D gene: NA; J gene: TRBJ2-3; clone size: many
CDR3 protein: CASSSHGPYEQYF; CDR3 DNA: TGTGCCAGCAGTTCCCACGGCCCCTACGAGCAGTACTTC; V gene: TRBV12-3/TRBV12-4; D gene: NA; J gene: TRBJ2-7; clone size: many
CDR3 protein: CASSLDADGYTF; CDR3 DNA: TGCGCCAGCAGCTTGGATGCGGATGGCTACACCTTC; V gene: TRBV5-1; D gene: NA; J gene: TRBJ1-2; clone size: NA
CDR3 protein: CASSPPEKWGSSYNEQFF; CDR3 DNA: TGTGCCAGCTCACCACCGGAAAAGTGGGGGAGCTCCTACAATGAGCAGTTCTTC; V gene: TRBV18; D gene: NA; J gene: TRBJ2-1; clone size: many
CDR3 protein: CASSQVGELGLAFF; CDR3 DNA: TGTGCCAGCAGCCAAGTGGGGGAACTGGGGTTGGCTTTCTTT; V gene: TRBV3-1; D gene: NA; J gene: TRBJ1-1; clone size: many
CDR3 protein: CASSEDLNSNQPQHF; CDR3 DNA: TGTGCCAGCAGTGAGGACCTGAATAGCAATCAGCCCCAGCATTTT; V gene: TRBV25-1; D gene: NA; J gene: TRBJ1-5; clone size: few
CDR3 protein: CASSVEAGGQDEQFF; CDR3 DNA: TGTGCCAGCAGCGTAGAAGCGGGAGGGCAGGATGAGCAGTTCTTC; V gene: TRBV9; D gene: TRBD2; J gene: TRBJ2-1; clone size: many
CDR3 protein: CASSLSGGRRGYTF; CDR3 DNA: TGCGCCAGCAGCTTGTCCGGGGGGCGTCGCGGCTACACCTTC; V gene: TRBV5-1; D gene: NA; J gene: TRBJ1-2; clone size: few
CDR3 protein: CASSRQGYNSPLHF; CDR3 DNA: TGTGCCAGCAGTAGACAGGGATATAATTCACCCCTCCACTTT; V gene: TRBV6-1; D gene: TRBD1; J gene: TRBJ1-6; clone size: NA